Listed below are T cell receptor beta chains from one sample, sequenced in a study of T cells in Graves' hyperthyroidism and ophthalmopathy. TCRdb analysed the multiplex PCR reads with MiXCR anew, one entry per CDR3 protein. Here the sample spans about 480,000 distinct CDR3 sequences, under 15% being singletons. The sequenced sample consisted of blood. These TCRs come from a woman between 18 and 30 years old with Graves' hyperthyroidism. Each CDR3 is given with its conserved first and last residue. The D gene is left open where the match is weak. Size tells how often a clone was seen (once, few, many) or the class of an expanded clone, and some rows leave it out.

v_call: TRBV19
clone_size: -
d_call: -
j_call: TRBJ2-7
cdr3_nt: TGTGCCAGTAGTATAATGGGTTCCTACGAGCAGTACTTC
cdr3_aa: CASSIMGSYEQYF

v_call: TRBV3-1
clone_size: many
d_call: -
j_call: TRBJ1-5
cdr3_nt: TGTGCCAGCAGCCCTACGACAGGAGACAATCAGCCCCAGCATTTT
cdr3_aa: CASSPTTGDNQPQHF

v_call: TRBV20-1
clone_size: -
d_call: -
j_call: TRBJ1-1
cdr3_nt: TGCAGTGCCTTAGGCCAGGGGTGGACTGAAGCTTTCTTT
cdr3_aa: CSALGQGWTEAFF

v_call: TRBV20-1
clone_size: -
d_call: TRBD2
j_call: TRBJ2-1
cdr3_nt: TGCAGTGCTAGGGAACGGGGACTAGCGGTCTACAATGAGCAGTTCTTC
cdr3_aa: CSARERGLAVYNEQFF

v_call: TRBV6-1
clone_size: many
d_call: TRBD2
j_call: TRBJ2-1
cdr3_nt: TGTGCCAGCTTCCCTAGCGGAACCTACAATGAGCAGTTCTTC
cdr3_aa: CASFPSGTYNEQFF

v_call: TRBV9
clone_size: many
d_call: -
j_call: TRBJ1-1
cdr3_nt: TGTGCCAGCAGCGTGGGGTGGGACCGACGGGTGAACACTGAAGCTTTCTTT
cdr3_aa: CASSVGWDRRVNTEAFF

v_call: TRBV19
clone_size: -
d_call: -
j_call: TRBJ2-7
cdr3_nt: TGTGCCAGTAGTATAGGGGAGGAGCAGTACTTC
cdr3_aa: CASSIGEEQYF

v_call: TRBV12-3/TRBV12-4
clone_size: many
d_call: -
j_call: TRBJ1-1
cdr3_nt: TGTGCCAGCAGTTTAGGGAGGTCGGGGGAAACTTTCTTT
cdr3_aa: CASSLGRSGETFF

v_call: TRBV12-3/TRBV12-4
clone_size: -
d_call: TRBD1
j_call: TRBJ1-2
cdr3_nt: TGTGCCAGCACCTCCGGGACAGGGGGCGCAGGAAGAGGCTACACCTTC
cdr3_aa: CASTSGTGGAGRGYTF

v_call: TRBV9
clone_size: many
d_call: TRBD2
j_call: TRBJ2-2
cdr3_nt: TGTGCCAGCAGCGTATTAACTAGCGGGAGGTTGACCGGGGAGCTGTTTTTT
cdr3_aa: CASSVLTSGRLTGELFF

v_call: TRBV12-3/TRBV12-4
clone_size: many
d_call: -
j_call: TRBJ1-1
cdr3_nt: TGTGCCAGCAGTTATAGACGTCCTGAAGCTTTCTTT
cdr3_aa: CASSYRRPEAFF

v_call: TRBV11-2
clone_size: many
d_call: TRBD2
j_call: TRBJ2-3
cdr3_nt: TGTGCCAGCAGCTTAGTGTGGGGAGGGACGGCCACAGATACGCAGTATTTT
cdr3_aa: CASSLVWGGTATDTQYF

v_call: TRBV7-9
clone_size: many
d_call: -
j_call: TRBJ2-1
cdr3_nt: TGTGCCAGCAGCAGCCCCTCCGGCGAGATTTACAATGAGCAGTTCTTC
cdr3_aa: CASSSPSGEIYNEQFF